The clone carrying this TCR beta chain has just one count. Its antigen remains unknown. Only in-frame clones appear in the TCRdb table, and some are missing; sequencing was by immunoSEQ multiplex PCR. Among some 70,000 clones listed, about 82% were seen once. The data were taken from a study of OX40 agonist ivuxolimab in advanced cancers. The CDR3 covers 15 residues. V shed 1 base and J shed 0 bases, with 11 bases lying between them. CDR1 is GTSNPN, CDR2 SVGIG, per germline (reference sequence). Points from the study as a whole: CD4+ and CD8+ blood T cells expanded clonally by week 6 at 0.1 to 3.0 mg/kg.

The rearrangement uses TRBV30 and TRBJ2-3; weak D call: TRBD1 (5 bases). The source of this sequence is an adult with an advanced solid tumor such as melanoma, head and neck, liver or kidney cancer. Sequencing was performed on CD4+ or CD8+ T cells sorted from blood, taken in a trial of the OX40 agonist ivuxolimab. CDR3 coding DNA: TGTGCCTGGAGTGGATCGACAGCTAGCACAGATACGCAGTATTTT. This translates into CAWSGSTASTDTQYF.